These 6 T cell receptor beta chains came from one sample sequenced in a study of blood T cells in healthy people across ages. Sample-barcoded 5' priming and a J-beta primer mix drove a second PCR of roughly 7 to 11 cycles. TCRdb re-called the 5' RACE reads with MiXCR, one entry per CDR3 protein. The sample carries around 1,000,000 distinct CDR3 sequences, roughly 24% recorded once. These data also formed part of another study, on T cells of mothers and their children.

The sequencing sample was made of blood. These receptor sequences come from a girl aged 2-9 years in good health.

In this sample, this clonotype turned up a few times. The rearrangement uses TRBV9 and TRBJ2-3; 9 bases match TRBD2. The CDR3 is 15 amino acids. Germline CDR1 SGDLS, CDR2 YYNGEE. J was trimmed by 6 bases and V by 5 bases; bases with no gene match: 10. The CDR3 region is CASSGSSGRADTQYF. The CDR3 DNA sequence: TGTGCCAGCAGTGGAAGTAGCGGGAGAGCGGATACGCAGTATTTT.

The V gene is TRBV7-3, the J gene TRBJ1-1; 8 bases map to TRBD1. The CDR3 loop spans 15 amino acids. The ends lost 0 bases at V and 0 bases at J; junction bases unmatched: 0. The germline gives CDR1 SGHTA, CDR2 FQGTGA. CDR3 DNA sequence: TGTGCCAGCAGCTTAACGGGACAGGTGAACACTGAAGCTTTCTTT. This codes for CASSLTGQVNTEAFF.

This clonotype occurred a few times. The rearrangement uses TRBV29-1 and TRBJ2-1; 9 bases map to TRBD2. CDR3 length: 17 amino acids. Germline-derived CDR1 and CDR2 are SQVTM and ANQGSEA. V trimming: 3 bases; J trimming: 7 bases; junction bases outside the gene matches: 16. The CDR3, as DNA: TGCAGCGTTGACGGGGCCCTGGGAAGCGGGAGGAGGAATGAGCAGTTCTTC. Translated, it gives CSVDGALGSGRRNEQFF.

This sequence joins TRBV29-1 and TRBJ2-7; 8 bases match TRBD1. The CDR3 extends over 14 amino acids. After removal of 1 base from V and 2 bases from J, the junction contained 4 bases not matched to a gene. Germline V gene lookup returns CDR1 SQVTM and CDR2 ANQGSEA. This chain's CDR3 is CSVEVLDRAYEQYF. As DNA, the CDR3 is TGCAGCGTTGAAGTCCTGGACAGGGCCTACGAGCAGTACTTC.

The rearrangement links TRBV20-1 to TRBJ2-7; D perhaps matches TRBD2 (6 bases). Germline V gives CDR1 DFQATT, CDR2 SNEGSKA (reference sequence). This CDR3 is 14 amino acids long. V lost 3 bases, J lost 7 bases, and 19 bases lay in between. Written as DNA, the CDR3 is TGCAGTGCTAGGTCGGCGGGAATGATTGGAGAGCAGTACTTC. It codes for CSARSAGMIGEQYF.

The rearrangement joins TRBV18 to TRBJ2-2; D not resolved. V lost 3 bases and J 1 base, leaving 15 bases between the germline ends. The CDR3 has 17 residues. Germline V gives CDR1 KGHSH, CDR2 LQKENI. The CDR3 DNA is TGTGCCAGCTCACCCACCGGATCTCGTGGGAACACCGGGGAGCTGTTTTTT. Encoded protein: CASSPTGSRGNTGELFF.